The text below deals with one T cell receptor (beta chain). Germline V lookup: CDR1 MNHEY, CDR2 SMNVEV (reference sequence). The CDR3 runs to 15 residues. The ends were cut back, 8 bases at V and 0 bases at J, with 17 bases in the middle. Original analysis: The authors estimated nucleated cell counts from reference gene primer amplification. Using immunoSEQ multiplex PCR, the repertoire was profiled, and TCRdb retains in-frame clones only, with some absent. That table furnishes V, J and clone size, whereas the DNA furnished D and trimming. This table holds about 71,000 clones, roughly four fifths found once. This specimen comes from a study of blood T cell repertoires in COVID-19. Overall study context: The United States, Italy and Spain were the sources of the acute and convalescent COVID-19 samples. Nucleic acid was either cDNA or gDNA, and it came from T cells, B-cell-depleted T cells, or PBMCs.

The sequencing input was peripheral blood. V is TRBV27 and J is TRBJ2-7; the D gene is possibly TRBD2 (6 bases). The receptor comes from a woman aged 80 or older with active or convalescent COVID-19. DNA of the CDR3: TGTGCCAGCTTCGAGGGAGGTTCGAACTCCTACGAGCAGTACTTC. Protein product: CASFEGGSNSYEQYF.